Sequencing of this T cell receptor beta chain was carried out in a study of shared clonotypes between healthy human individuals. V lost 6 bases to trimming and J lost 8 bases; unmatched junction nucleotides: 13. Germline V gene lookup returns CDR1 SGHVS and CDR2 FQNEAQ. This CDR3 has 17 residues. Some 29,000 T cell genomes (approximately 180 ng DNA) went into each sorted-subset replicate. This table comes from immunoSEQ multiplex PCR, and its TCRdb copy is limited to in-frame clones, with some not included. The sample lists roughly 1,000,000 clones, approximately 80% occurring once. Findings of the study overall: Memory subsets generally showed lower estimated richness than naive subsets.

Everyone who donated was a Caucasian adult who lived in Nashville, Tennessee. Researchers partitioned CD4+ cells into CD45RA+ naive and CD45RA-negative memory subsets. About this clone itself: Its target is unknown.

The clonotype originates from a man aged 18-30 years in good health. Some clones in this sample may be carry-over from other donors' samples. The material sequenced was memory CD4+ T cells from PBMCs. The subset denotes: CD45RA-negative fraction. This chain uses TRBV7-8 with TRBJ2-4, with 13 bases lining up with TRBD2. For the CDR3, the DNA is TGTGCCAGCAGTTTACAGACTAGCGGGAGGAGTGGTGACATTCAGTACTTC. Protein: CASSLQTSGRSGDIQYF.